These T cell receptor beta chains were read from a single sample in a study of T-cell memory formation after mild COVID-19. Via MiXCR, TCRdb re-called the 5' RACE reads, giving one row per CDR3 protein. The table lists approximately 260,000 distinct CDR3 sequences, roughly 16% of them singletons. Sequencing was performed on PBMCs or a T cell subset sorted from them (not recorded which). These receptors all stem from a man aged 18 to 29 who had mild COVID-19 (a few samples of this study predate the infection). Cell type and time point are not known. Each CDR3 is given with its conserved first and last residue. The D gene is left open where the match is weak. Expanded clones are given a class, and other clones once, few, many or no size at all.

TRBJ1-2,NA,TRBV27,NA,CASSLNPGSNYGYTF,TGTGCCAGCAGTTTAAACCCCGGATCTAACTATGGCTACACCTTC
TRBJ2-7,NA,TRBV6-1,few,CASSEAWQQYF,TGTGCCAGCAGTGAAGCCTGGCAGCAGTACTTC
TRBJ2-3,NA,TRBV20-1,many,CSAPGSGRTLTPQYF,TGCAGTGCTCCCGGTTCGGGGCGGACGTTAACGCCGCAGTATTTT
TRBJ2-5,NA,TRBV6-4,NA,CASSDKGRETQYF,TGTGCCAGCAGTGACAAAGGGAGGGAGACCCAGTACTTC
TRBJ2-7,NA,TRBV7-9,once,CASSLGVWSSYEQYF,TGTGCCAGCAGCTTAGGTGTGTGGAGCTCCTACGAGCAGTACTTC
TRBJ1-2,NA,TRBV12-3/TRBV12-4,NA,CASGVGEGAYGYTF,TGTGCCAGCGGGGTAGGGGAAGGGGCTTATGGCTACACCTTC
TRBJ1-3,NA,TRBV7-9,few,CASTRTGNTIYF,TGTGCCAGCACTCGGACGGGAAACACCATATATTTT
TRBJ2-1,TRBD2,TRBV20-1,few,CSANGGGLEHEQFF,TGCAGTGCGAACGGGGGGGGCCTGGAGCATGAGCAGTTCTTC
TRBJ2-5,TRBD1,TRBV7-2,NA,CASSRSGTGGETQYF,TGTGCCAGCAGTAGATCCGGGACAGGCGGAGAGACCCAGTACTTC
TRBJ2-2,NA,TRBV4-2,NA,CASSSGWNTGELFF,TGTGCCAGCAGTTCGGGTTGGAACACCGGGGAGCTGTTTTTT
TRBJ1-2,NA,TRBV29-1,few,CSVEGFGSNYGYTF,TGCAGCGTTGAGGGATTTGGCAGTAACTATGGCTACACCTTC
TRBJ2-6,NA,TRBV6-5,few,CASSRRGTGANVLTF,TGTGCCAGCAGTCGCAGGGGAACTGGGGCCAACGTCCTGACTTTC
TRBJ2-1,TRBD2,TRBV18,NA,CASSPGGLPLRNEQFF,TGTGCCAGCTCGCCCGGGGGACTACCTTTAAGGAATGAGCAGTTCTTC
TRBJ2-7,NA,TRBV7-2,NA,CASSSMSSYEQYF,TGTGCCAGCAGCTCCATGAGCTCCTACGAGCAGTACTTC
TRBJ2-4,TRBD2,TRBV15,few,CATSREEIRLAGESGNIQYF,TGTGCCACCAGCAGAGAAGAAATCAGACTAGCGGGGGAGAGTGGAAACATTCAGTACTTC